Listed below are T cell receptor beta chains from one sample, sequenced in a study of blood T cell repertoires in COVID-19. Produced via immunoSEQ multiplex PCR; TCRdb's table is partial and in-frame only. The sample carries some 220,000 clones, about 82% recorded once. Sequenced: peripheral blood. The receptors shown here come from an older woman with COVID-19, enrolled during active disease. Both conserved end residues are part of each CDR3. The D gene is left open where the match is weak. Clone size is shown for a subset of rows, as once, few, many or a class of expanded clone.

D gene	V gene	clone size	J gene	CDR3 protein	CDR3 DNA
.	TRBV27	.	TRBJ1-4	CASSYRGGEKLFF	TGTGCCAGCAGTTATCGGGGAGGTGAAAAACTGTTTTTT
TRBD1	TRBV6-2/TRBV6-3	.	TRBJ1-6	CASSQTGQGYHSPLHF	TGTGCCAGCAGCCAAACCGGACAGGGGTACCATTCACCCCTCCACTTT
.	TRBV7-9	many	TRBJ2-5	CASSLGPRTVGEETQYF	TGTGCCAGCAGCTTAGGGCCCCGGACCGTGGGAGAAGAGACCCAGTACTTC
.	TRBV14	.	TRBJ1-6	CASSQNISPLHF	TGTGCCAGCAGCCAAAACATTTCACCCCTCCACTTT
.	TRBV11-3	.	TRBJ1-4	CASRLIQGINEKLFF	TGTGCCAGCAGACTTATACAGGGAATTAATGAAAAACTGTTTTTT
TRBD1	TRBV3-1/TRBV3-2	.	TRBJ1-6	CASSRGTGVYNSPLHF	TGTGCCAGCAGTCGCGGGACAGGGGTCTATAATTCACCCCTCCACTTT
.	TRBV19	.	TRBJ1-1	CASSIGSGTGSTEAFF	TGTGCCAGTAGTATTGGATCAGGCACAGGGAGCACTGAAGCTTTCTTT
.	TRBV18	.	TRBJ1-2	CASSPLVETDYGYTF	TGTGCCAGCTCACCACTAGTTGAGACAGATTATGGCTACACCTTC
TRBD1	TRBV2	.	TRBJ2-7	CASRGQFRHEQYF	TGTGCCAGCAGGGGACAGTTTAGGCACGAGCAGTACTTC
TRBD1	TRBV6-5	.	TRBJ1-4	CASSYSGQPNEKLFF	TGTGCCAGCAGTTACTCGGGACAGCCTAATGAAAAACTGTTTTTT
TRBD2	TRBV19	.	TRBJ2-7	CASRTSSGSLYEQYF	TGTGCCAGTAGAACTTCTAGCGGGAGTCTCTACGAGCAGTACTTC
.	TRBV7-2	.	TRBJ1-1	CASSRDRTEAFF	TGTGCCAGCAGCCGAGACAGGACTGAAGCTTTCTTT
TRBD2	TRBV19	once	TRBJ2-7	CASSIQWTSGRSSYEQYF	TGTGCCAGTAGTATTCAATGGACTAGCGGGAGGAGCTCCTACGAGCAGTACTTC
.	TRBV6-6	.	TRBJ1-5	CASSYPVIQPQHF	TGTGCCAGCAGTTATCCAGTAATTCAGCCCCAGCATTTT
.	TRBV7-3	.	TRBJ1-2	CASSRAGRSYGYTF	TGTGCCAGCAGCCGGGCGGGGCGCTCCTATGGCTACACCTTC
TRBD1	TRBV2	.	TRBJ1-2	CASSWTGGGDGYTF	TGTGCCAGCTCCTGGACAGGGGGCGGCGATGGCTACACCTTC
TRBD1	TRBV11-2	.	TRBJ2-5	CASSSPGTEGETQYF	TGTGCCAGCAGTTCACCCGGGACAGAGGGAGAGACCCAGTACTTC
TRBD2	TRBV11-3	.	TRBJ2-7	CASSAGTSGRNEQYF	TGTGCCAGCAGCGCCGGGACTAGCGGGAGAAACGAGCAGTACTTC
.	TRBV4-3	.	TRBJ2-3	CASSQHTDTQYF	TGCGCCAGCAGCCAACACACAGATACGCAGTATTTT
.	TRBV7-2	.	TRBJ1-2	CASSLPANYGYTF	TGTGCCAGCAGCTTACCCGCTAACTATGGCTACACCTTC
.	TRBV6-5	.	TRBJ1-5	CASSYGGRDQPQHF	TGTGCCAGCAGTTACGGTGGGAGAGACCAGCCCCAGCATTTT
TRBD1	TRBV19	.	TRBJ2-7	CASSLSDRDYEQYF	TGTGCCAGTAGCCTTTCGGACAGGGACTACGAGCAGTACTTC
TRBD2	TRBV7-2	.	TRBJ2-5	CASSFTSGGQETQYF	TGTGCCAGCAGCTTCACTAGCGGGGGCCAAGAGACCCAGTACTTC
TRBD1	TRBV18	.	TRBJ1-2	CASSPDRVLANYGYTF	TGTGCCAGCTCACCGGACAGGGTCCTAGCTAACTATGGCTACACCTTC
TRBD2	TRBV15	.	TRBJ2-2	CATSREWASGNTGELFF	TGTGCCACCAGCAGAGAGTGGGCTAGCGGTAACACCGGGGAGCTGTTTTTT